This entry lists 32 T cell receptor beta chains sequenced from one sample in a study of early T cells in non-severe SARS-CoV-2 infection. MiXCR, run by TCRdb on the 5' RACE reads, gives a single entry per CDR3 protein. In the table there are some 9,500 distinct CDR3 sequences, about 4.8% of which are singletons. Sequencing was carried out using whole blood. Receptors originate from an adult who was a healthcare worker with PCR-confirmed SARS-CoV-2 infection or an uninfected control (not recorded which).

By share of the sample, this clonotype is medium-sized (0.01 to 0.1%). The CDR3 DNA is TGTGCCAGCAGCCCATCGGGACTAGCGGGAGTTCTCGAGCAGTACTTC. Protein product: CASSPSGLAGVLEQYF. The chain is built from TRBV9 and TRBJ2-7, with 14 bases fitting TRBD2. V lost 4 bases, J lost 6 bases, and 9 bases stayed unmatched. Looked up from germline, CDR1 is SGDLS and CDR2 is YYNGEE. The CDR3 loop spans 16 amino acids.

There are many counts of this clonotype. V is TRBV20-1 and J is TRBJ2-1; 16 positions match TRBD2. The J segment lost 4 bases and the V segment lost 1 base, leaving 7 bases of the junction unmatched. Germline V gene data show CDR1 as DFQATT and CDR2 as SNEGSKA (reference sequence). CDR3 size: 18 residues. The CDR3 nucleotides are TGCAGTGCTAGAGTTGGGGGACTAGCGGGAGGGGTATACAATGAGCAGTTCTTC. As protein: CSARVGGLAGGVYNEQFF.

This clonotype has ten or more counts. This chain joins TRBV4-1 and TRBJ2-1, with 11 nucleotides matching TRBD2. Germline trimming cut 0 bases from V and 9 bases from J; bases unmatched to any gene: 7. This CDR3 has 16 amino acids. Germline loops: CDR1 MGHRA, CDR2 YSYEKL. CDR3: CASSQDSGRAFPEQFF. DNA for the CDR3: TGCGCCAGCAGCCAAGATAGCGGGAGGGCCTTCCCTGAGCAGTTCTTC.

This clonotype was picked up a small number of times. For the CDR3, the DNA is TGTGCCAGCAGCCCCCCCTTTCGGCGCCCGACTACCTACGAGCAGTACTTC. Its translation: CASSPPFRRPTTYEQYF. V is TRBV28 and J is TRBJ2-7, with D maybe TRBD2 (5 bases). Trimming left V 6 bases short and J 2 bases short, with 23 bases between. In germline, CDR1 is MDHEN, CDR2 SYDVKM. This CDR3 spans 17 amino acids.

The rearrangement uses TRBV7-2 and TRBJ2-1; 8 bases map to TRBD1. The CDR3 has 14 amino acids. Per the germline V gene, CDR1 is SGHTA and CDR2 is FQGNSA. J lost 5 bases, V lost 7 bases, and 7 bases had no gene match. The DNA of the CDR3 is TGTGCCAGCAAAGGACAGGGAAGGCACAATGAGCAGTTCTTC. It yields the protein CASKGQGRHNEQFF. The full variable domain, with the rest looked up from reference TRBV7-2 and TRBJ2-1, is GAGVSQSPSNKVTEKGKDVELRCDPISGHTALYWYRQSLGQGLEFLIYFQGNSAPDKSGLPSDRFSAERTGGSVSTLTIQRTQQEDSAVYLCASKGQGRHNEQFFGPGTRLTVL.

This clonotype was found a few times. The chain couples TRBV15 to TRBJ2-1; D is unresolved. The CDR3 extends over 11 amino acids. The germline CDR1 and CDR2 sequences are LNHNV and YYDKDF (reference sequence). Trimming shortened V by 1 base and J by 10 bases, and 5 bases separated the two germline ends. The CDR3 spells CATSRVAEQFF. In DNA form, the CDR3 reads TGTGCCACCAGCAGAGTCGCGGAGCAGTTCTTC.

This clonotype has a count of ten or more. The rearrangement uses TRBV12-5 and TRBJ2-1; a weak D match, TRBD2 (6 bases). The germline CDR1 and CDR2 sequences are LGHNT and FRNRAP. The CDR3 runs to 17 residues. Trimming removed 2 bases from V and 3 bases from J, with 17 bases in between. The DNA for the CDR3 is TGTGCTAGTGGTTTGACTAGCCGAGAGCCCTTCTACAATGAGCAGTTCTTC. Translating gives CASGLTSREPFYNEQFF. Together with reference TRBV12-5 and TRBJ2-1, the CDR3 gives the full variable domain: DARVTQTPRHKVTEMGQEVTMRCQPILGHNTVFWYRQTMMQGLELLAYFRNRAPLDDSGMPKDRFSAEMPDATLATLKIQPSEPRDSAVYFCASGLTSREPFYNEQFFGPGTRLTVL.

This clonotype rates as medium-sized. This chain uses TRBV11-3 with TRBJ2-6, with 12 bases that match TRBD2. The V segment lost 7 bases and the J segment 0 bases; nucleotides outside the gene matches: 22. Germline lookup yields CDR1 SGHNT and CDR2 YENEEA. The CDR3 is 23 amino acids. The CDR3 sequence: CASTPSARTSGTLSNSGANVLTF. In DNA, the CDR3 is TGTGCCAGCACCCCCTCGGCGAGGACTAGCGGGACTCTATCTAACTCTGGGGCCAACGTCCTGACTTTC.

Only a few counts were recorded for this clonotype. This sequence joins TRBV12-5 and TRBJ1-1, with unresolved D. CDR3 length equals 14 residues. CDR1 and CDR2 (germline): LGHNT, FRNRAP. The V end lost 6 bases, the J end lost 7 bases, and 18 bases lay between the germline ends. For the CDR3, the DNA is TGTGCTAGTGGAAGGACCTCGGGGTTGAGTGAAGCTTTCTTT. It codes for CASGRTSGLSEAFF.

This clonotype is labeled medium-sized (0.01 to 0.1%). The rearrangement links TRBV12-3 or TRBV12-4 to TRBJ1-4, with a weak D call TRBD1 (5 bases). Trimming pared 4 bases from V and 4 bases from J, leaving 13 bases between. The CDR3 is made up of 15 amino acids. In nucleotides, the CDR3 is TGTGCCAGCAGTTGGGTCGGGGGGGTTAATGAAAAACTGTTTTTT. It translates to CASSWVGGVNEKLFF.

In this sample, this clonotype turned up many times. The chain combines TRBV7-8 with TRBJ2-5, with D possibly TRBD2 on 6 matching bases. CDR3 size: 13 residues. The germline V and J ends were trimmed by 1 base and 5 bases, with 8 bases remaining between them. Germline assignment: CDR1 SGHVS and CDR2 FQNEAQ. The CDR3 bases are TGTGCCAGCAGCTTAGGGGAGGCGGAGACCCAGTACTTC. The encoded protein is CASSLGEAETQYF.

A few counts support this clonotype. This sequence joins TRBV7-9 and TRBJ2-1, with D possibly being TRBD2 (6 bases). Germline CDR1 SEHNR, CDR2 FQNEAQ (reference sequence). This CDR3 is built from 18 residues. The ends were cut back, 5 bases at V and 5 bases at J, with 25 bases in the middle. CDR3 residues: CASSPRTKGLATNNEQFF. DNA for the CDR3: TGTGCCAGCAGCCCGAGGACTAAGGGCCTAGCGACAAACAATGAGCAGTTCTTC.

This clonotype showed up many times. The rearrangement uses TRBV7-3 and TRBJ2-5; D remains unclear. This CDR3 region has 13 residues. V was pared by 3 bases and J by 5 bases, with 10 bases between. Germline CDR1 SGHTA, CDR2 FQGTGA. The CDR3 loop is CASSFGQGETQYF. DNA of the CDR3: TGTGCCAGCAGCTTTGGCCAAGGGGAGACCCAGTACTTC.

This clonotype is labeled as medium-sized. V is TRBV5-1 and J is TRBJ2-2, with D possibly TRBD2 on 6 matching bases. Germline assignment: CDR1 SGHRS and CDR2 YFSETQ. The germline V and J ends were trimmed by 1 base and 5 bases, with 12 bases remaining between them. The CDR3 length is 15 residues. DNA of the CDR3: TGCGCCAGCAGCTTGAGCTCCAGCGGGACCGGGGAGCTGTTTTTT. Its protein product is CASSLSSSGTGELFF.

This clonotype came up many times. V usage is TRBV7-8 and J usage is TRBJ2-3; possible D gene TRBD2, 7 bases. The germline V gene has CDR1 SGHVS and CDR2 FQNEAQ. V was clipped by 5 bases and J by 6 bases, with 15 bases between them. The CDR3 is made up of 14 amino acids. In DNA form, the CDR3 reads TGTGCCAGCAGCCCCGTGGGGGGGCCGGATACGCAGTATTTT. Translating gives CASSPVGGPDTQYF.

This clonotype was counted a few times. V is TRBV20-1 and J is TRBJ1-2; possibly TRBD1 for D (5 bases). The V gene's germline CDR1 is DFQATT and CDR2 SNEGSKA (reference sequence). This CDR3 has 9 amino acids. As DNA, the CDR3 is TGCAGCACAGGTTTGGGCTACACCTTC. The encoded protein is CSTGLGYTF.

This clonotype has a handful of counts. J is TRBJ2-2 and V is TRBV6-5; D possibly corresponds to TRBD1 (5 bases). Trimming cost V 3 bases and J 2 bases, with 13 bases left between them. The CDR3 has 16 amino acids. Germline loops: CDR1 MNHEY, CDR2 SVGAGI. The CDR3 sequence is CASSYATDVNTGELFF. The CDR3 DNA reads TGTGCCAGCAGTTATGCGACAGACGTCAACACCGGGGAGCTGTTTTTT.

This clonotype has a count of ten or more. The chain couples TRBV6-2 or TRBV6-3 to TRBJ1-2; weak D call: TRBD1 (6 bases). The CDR3 has 15 residues. With 4 bases removed from V and 1 base from J, the gap between germline ends came to 13 bases. Germline-derived CDR1 and CDR2 are MNHEY and SVGEGT. CDR3 DNA sequence: TGTGCCAGCAGTTCCCTGGACAGCGTTAACTATGGCTACACCTTC. This gives the protein CASSSLDSVNYGYTF.

The chain couples TRBV29-1 to TRBJ2-3, with 7 bases that match TRBD1. The CDR3 runs to 14 residues. V was pared by 6 bases and J by 7 bases, with 13 bases of the junction left unmatched. The germline V gene has CDR1 SQVTM and CDR2 ANQGSEA. In DNA form, the CDR3 reads TGCAGCGTCGTGAGGACAGGTGTCAGAAATACGCAGTATTTT. It codes for CSVVRTGVRNTQYF.

This clonotype is labeled medium-sized. This rearrangement joins TRBV10-3 to TRBJ2-7; 10 nucleotides match TRBD1. Germline CDR1 and CDR2: ENHRY and SYGVKD. The CDR3 runs 14 residues. The junction had 14 bases not matched to a gene; V was cut back by 11 bases and J by 7 bases. The CDR3 DNA is TGTGCCGCACGTGCCGGGACAGGGGCGAAAGAGCAGTACTTC. Translating it yields CAARAGTGAKEQYF.

In its sample, this clonotype was seen many times. The chain joins TRBV18 to TRBJ1-2, with D possibly TRBD1 on 5 matching bases. The V and J ends lost 3 bases and 2 bases respectively, with 16 bases between them. The germline V gene has CDR1 KGHSH and CDR2 LQKENI. The length of the CDR3 is 16 residues. The CDR3 nucleotides are TGTGCCAGCTCACCCTTCTCTGGGGGTACCAACTATGGCTACACCTTC. Protein product: CASSPFSGGTNYGYTF. Full variable domain (remainder filled in from reference TRBV18 and TRBJ1-2): NAGVMQNPRHLVRRRGQEARLRCSPMKGHSHVYWYRQLPEEGLKFMVYLQKENIIDESGMPKERFSAEFPKEGPSILRIQQVVRGDSAAYFCASSPFSGGTNYGYTFGSGTRLTVV.

This clonotype has at least ten counts. The gene calls are TRBV5-1 and TRBJ2-3; TRBD2 might be the D (6 bases). V lost 4 bases and J lost 4, with 13 bases in between. The CDR3 extends over 14 amino acids. Germline CDR1 SGHRS, CDR2 YFSETQ. CDR3 coding DNA: TGCGCCAGCAGCGCGGGGATGGGCCCAGATACGCAGTATTTT. Protein product: CASSAGMGPDTQYF.

This clonotype was picked up many times. The CDR3 reads CSAEVNEKLFF. The DNA of the CDR3 is TGCAGTGCTGAGGTCAATGAAAAACTGTTTTTT. This chain connects TRBV20-1 to TRBJ1-4; D gene uncertain. V was clipped by 5 bases and J by 5 bases, with 6 bases between them. Per the germline V gene, CDR1 is DFQATT and CDR2 is SNEGSKA (reference sequence). The CDR3 covers 11 residues.

This clonotype was counted many times. This chain joins TRBV7-2 and TRBJ1-5; TRBD1 matches at 8 bases. The CDR3 length is 16 residues. V dropped 5 bases and J dropped 9; count of bases not matched to a gene: 15. The germline CDR1 and CDR2 sequences are SGHTA and FQGNSA. The CDR3: CASSPRSGTGGLPQHF. CDR3 nucleotide sequence: TGTGCCAGCAGCCCGCGATCCGGGACAGGCGGATTGCCCCAGCATTTT.

This clonotype was recorded many times. The chain uses TRBV30 and TRBJ1-2; D unclear. The CDR3 runs to 12 residues. Germline assignment: CDR1 GTSNPN and CDR2 SVGIG (reference sequence). The V end was cut by 1 base, the J end by 0 bases, with 3 bases between. The CDR3 region has the DNA TGTGCCTGGAGTGGAACTAACTATGGCTACACCTTC. Translation gives CAWSGTNYGYTF.

This clonotype ranks as medium-sized. The chain links TRBV11-2 to TRBJ2-5; no clear D. This CDR3 spans 11 amino acids. Germline V gene sequence: CDR1 SGHAT, CDR2 FQNNGV. Trimming shortened V by 4 bases and J by 2 bases, and 2 bases separated the two germline ends. CDR3 residues: CASSSQETQYF. The CDR3 region has the DNA TGTGCCAGCAGCTCACAAGAGACCCAGTACTTC.

The genes are TRBV20-1 and TRBJ1-4; perhaps TRBD1 as D (5 bases). In germline, CDR1 is DFQATT, CDR2 SNEGSKA (reference sequence). Trimming stripped 6 bases from V and 8 bases from J, with 16 bases between. This CDR3 is built from 13 residues. The CDR3 bases are TGCAGTGCAACCGGGGCGCTTGGAGAAAAACTGTTTTTT. Protein product: CSATGALGEKLFF.

At least ten counts were recorded for this clonotype. The chain recombines TRBV5-1 with TRBJ2-7; TRBD2 aligns across 9 bases. CDR1 and CDR2 (germline): SGHRS, YFSETQ. CDR3 length equals 14 residues. The J segment lost 2 bases and the V segment lost 7 bases, leaving 7 bases of the junction unmatched. The CDR3 protein is CASFPGTSPYEQYF. The CDR3 DNA follows: TGCGCCAGCTTTCCCGGGACTAGCCCCTACGAGCAGTACTTC.

This clonotype was observed a few times. The chain uses TRBV15 and TRBJ2-1; 13 nucleotides line up with TRBD2. The germline gives CDR1 LNHNV, CDR2 YYDKDF (reference sequence). The J segment lost 2 bases and the V segment lost 0 bases, leaving 4 bases of the junction unmatched. This CDR3 has 18 amino acids. The CDR3 nucleotides read TGTGCCACCAGCAGAGAACTAGCGGGAGGGTTGACCTACAATGAGCAGTTCTTC. Translated: CATSRELAGGLTYNEQFF.

This clonotype was seen only a few times. The rearrangement uses TRBV20-1 and TRBJ2-7; perhaps TRBD2 as D (6 bases). Trimming cost V 4 bases and J 2 bases, with 6 bases left between them. Germline CDR1 and CDR2: DFQATT and SNEGSKA (reference sequence). This CDR3 spans 11 amino acids. CDR3: CSATSAYEQYF. The CDR3 DNA follows: TGCAGTGCTACTAGCGCCTACGAGCAGTACTTC.

In this sample, this clonotype is medium-sized. The chain couples TRBV30 to TRBJ2-1; unclear D gene. The CDR3 runs to 11 residues. Trimming removed 3 bases from V and 2 bases from J, with 2 bases in between. The germline CDR1 and CDR2 sequences are GTSNPN and SVGIG (reference sequence). The CDR3 is CAWRAYNEQFF. DNA for the CDR3: TGTGCCTGGAGGGCCTACAATGAGCAGTTCTTC.

This clonotype appeared many times. CDR3 in amino acids: CASSLGTNNYGYTF. In DNA, the CDR3 is TGTGCCAGCTCACTTGGGACAAATAACTATGGCTACACCTTC. V and J are TRBV18 and TRBJ1-2; possibly TRBD1 for D (6 bases). The CDR3 extends over 14 amino acids. V shed 4 bases and J shed 1 base, with 10 bases lying between them. The germline gives CDR1 KGHSH, CDR2 LQKENI.